The source of this T cell receptor (beta chain) is a study of shared clonotypes between healthy human individuals. For the study at large: Each donor contributed plates that comprised three CD4 naive, three CD4 memory, two CD8 naive and one CD8 memory. Study results and caveats: Generally, estimated richness proved larger in naive subsets than it did in memory subsets.

It was CD45RO-negative cells, positively selected for CCR7, that made up naive CD8 cells, with terminally differentiated effector memory CD45RA+ cells excluded. Measured with immunoSEQ multiplex PCR; TCRdb has only the in-frame clones, and not every one. The repertoire consists of hundreds of thousands of clones, with 92% occurring once and the leading ten covering approximately 22%. As to this clone: Its antigen is not identified. At the DNA level, this CDR3 is encoded by other sequences in the same sample as well.

The sequence derives from a man younger than 45 in good health. Sequencing used naive CD8+ T cells sorted from blood.

CDR3 amino acids: CASSVGLAGYNEQFF. CDR3 DNA: TGTGCCAGCAGCGTCGGACTAGCGGGCTACAATGAGCAGTTCTTC. The chain has TRBV5-8 and TRBJ2-1; 11 nucleotides match TRBD2. In germline, CDR1 is SGHTS, CDR2 YDEGEE. The CDR3 is 15 residues long. The ends lost 4 bases at V and 3 bases at J; junction bases unmatched: 3. The full variable domain, rest sourced from reference TRBV5-8 and TRBJ2-1, is EAGVTQSPTHLIKTRGQQATLRCSPISGHTSVYWYQQALGLGLQFLLWYDEGEERNRGNFPPRFSGRQFPNYSSELNVNALELEDSALYLCASSVGLAGYNEQFFGPGTRLTVL.